Each of the 14 T cell receptor beta chains below was sequenced from the same sample in a study of blood T cell repertoires in COVID-19. This table comes from immunoSEQ multiplex PCR, and its TCRdb copy is limited to in-frame clones, with some not included. Altogether fewer than 120,000 clones are present, less than 85% being singletons, with the ten largest covering 3% to 4.5%. Sequenced input: peripheral blood. Receptor source: a woman older than 75 with acute or convalescent COVID-19.

This rearrangement joins TRBV10-3 to TRBJ2-5; TRBD2 matches at 12 bases. V gave up 7 bases and J gave up 5 bases; unmatched junction bases: 8. The CDR3 spans 15 residues. The germline V gene encodes CDR1 ENHRY and CDR2 SYGVKD. The CDR3: CAINPGLAGGETQYF. The CDR3 DNA reads TGTGCCATCAACCCGGGACTAGCGGGCGGGGAGACCCAGTACTTC.

The chain uses TRBV18 and TRBJ2-2; 7 bases match TRBD1. V was pared by 3 bases and J by 0 bases, with 1 base of the junction left unmatched. The germline V gene encodes CDR1 KGHSH and CDR2 LQKENI. CDR3 length equals 15 residues. The CDR3 coding sequence is TGTGCCAGCTCACCGACAGGGACGAACACCGGGGAGCTGTTTTTT. Translating gives CASSPTGTNTGELFF.

This clone has a single count. The chain couples TRBV5-4 to TRBJ2-5; 9 nucleotides agree with TRBD2. The CDR3 is 16 amino acids. Germline V gives CDR1 SGHNT, CDR2 YYREEE (reference sequence). The ends lost 4 bases at V and 7 bases at J; junction bases unmatched: 14. CDR3 DNA: TGTGCCAGCAGCCGAGGGGGCGGGGGGGCAGAAGGGACCCAGTACTTC. Its translation is CASSRGGGGAEGTQYF. The variable domain in full, completed from reference TRBV5-4 and TRBJ2-5, reads ETGVTQSPTHLIKTRGQQVTLRCSSQSGHNTVSWYQQALGQGPQFIFQYYREEENGRGNFPPRFSGLQFPNYSSELNVNALELDDSALYLCASSRGGGGAEGTQYFGPGTRLLVL.

This clone appeared once. V usage is TRBV28 and J usage is TRBJ2-1; the D is unclear. V dropped 5 bases and J dropped 16 bases, with 15 bases sitting between them. The CDR3 runs to 11 residues. Germline assignment: CDR1 MDHEN and CDR2 SYDVKM. The CDR3 sequence: CASSNFYDKFF. Written as DNA, the CDR3 is TGTGCCAGCAGTAACTTCTACGATAAATTCTTC.

This clone was recorded once. The chain carries TRBV28 and TRBJ2-2; 7 bases align to TRBD1. Per the germline V gene, CDR1 is MDHEN and CDR2 is SYDVKM. The CDR3 is made up of 14 amino acids. V lost 9 bases to trimming and J lost 5 bases; unmatched junction nucleotides: 9. The CDR3 is CASLGQVTTGELFF. The CDR3 DNA reads as TGTGCCAGTTTAGGACAGGTCACTACCGGGGAGCTGTTTTTT.

In its sample, this clone was seen once. The V gene is TRBV10-2, the J gene TRBJ1-3; weak D call: TRBD1 (6 bases). The CDR3 loop spans 16 amino acids. Trimming removed 4 bases at V and 0 bases at J, with 13 bases between. Germline values: CDR1 WSHSY, CDR2 SAAADI. CDR3 bases: TGCGCCAGCAGTGGAAACAGGGTACCCTCTGGAAACACCATATATTTT. Protein: CASSGNRVPSGNTIYF.

V usage is TRBV5-4 and J usage is TRBJ2-1, with D maybe TRBD2 (6 bases). V was trimmed by 0 bases and J by 7 bases, leaving 17 bases between them. CDR3 length: 16 residues. Germline CDR1 and CDR2: SGHNT and YYREEE (reference sequence). CDR3 sequence (DNA): TGTGCCAGCAGCTTGGGGGCAGGGAGCGGAGGGAATGAGCAGTTCTTC. Encoded protein: CASSLGAGSGGNEQFF.

The V and J genes are TRBV30 and TRBJ1-1; D might be TRBD1 (5 bases). V lost 3 bases and J 6 bases, leaving 17 bases between the germline ends. The CDR3 contains 14 residues. CDR1 GTSNPN and CDR2 SVGIG come from the germline V gene (reference sequence). The CDR3 reads CAWRGQGSGAEAFF. In DNA form, the CDR3 reads TGTGCCTGGAGGGGCCAGGGTAGTGGCGCTGAAGCTTTCTTT.

The chain uses TRBV7-2 and TRBJ2-1, with 13 bases aligning to TRBD2. The V and J ends lost 5 bases and 2 bases, in that order; junction bases with no gene match: 9. The CDR3 loop spans 18 amino acids. In germline, CDR1 is SGHTA, CDR2 FQGNSA. The CDR3 loop reads CASSIRSGLAGAYNEQFF. In DNA form, the CDR3 reads TGTGCCAGCAGCATCAGAAGCGGACTAGCGGGAGCCTACAATGAGCAGTTCTTC.

The chain recombines TRBV2 with TRBJ1-1; D remains ambiguous. The V gene lost 3 bases and the J gene lost 0 bases, with 11 bases spanning the gap. Germline V CDR1 and CDR2: SNHLY, FYNNEI. This CDR3 is 15 amino acids long. The CDR3 here is CASSDARGLNTEAFF. DNA for the CDR3: TGTGCCAGCAGTGACGCCCGGGGATTGAACACTGAAGCTTTCTTT.

The J gene is TRBJ1-1, the V gene TRBV2, with D possibly being TRBD1 (5 bases). CDR1 is SNHLY, CDR2 FYNNEI, per germline. The CDR3 consists of 14 residues. Trimming left V 6 bases short and J 1 base short, with 12 bases between. The CDR3 reads CASSAQVQNTEAFF. DNA of the CDR3: TGTGCCAGCAGCGCACAGGTACAGAACACTGAAGCTTTCTTT.

V usage is TRBV10-1 and J usage is TRBJ1-3; D gene uncertain. The CDR3 is made up of 15 amino acids. V lost 3 bases and J 4 bases, leaving 13 bases between the germline ends. From germline, CDR1 is WNHNN and CDR2 SYGVQD (reference sequence). CDR3 nucleotide sequence: TGCGCCAGCAGTGAACGAGTGGAGGAAGGAAACACCATATATTTT. This codes for CASSERVEEGNTIYF.

By its share, this clone is large. This rearrangement joins TRBV27 to TRBJ1-2; possibly TRBD1 for D (5 bases). In germline, CDR1 is MNHEY, CDR2 SMNVEV (reference sequence). The CDR3 has 17 residues. Trimming removed 3 bases at V and 4 bases at J, with 21 bases between. CDR3 sequence reads: CASSLNPIVGGFYGYTF. CDR3 in DNA: TGTGCCAGCAGTTTGAATCCCATAGTGGGGGGGTTCTATGGCTACACCTTC.

CDR3 protein: CASSQVLGSSGGVTDTQYF. In DNA, the CDR3 is TGTGCCAGCAGCCAAGTGTTGGGGAGTTCAGGGGGCGTAACAGATACGCAGTATTTT. The chain is built from TRBV3-1 (or the pseudogene TRBV3-2) and TRBJ2-3; TRBD1 matches at 8 bases. Trimming took 1 base from V and 3 from J; bases not matched to a gene: 15. Looked up from germline, CDR1 is LGHDT and CDR2 is YNNKEL (reference sequence). The CDR3 covers 19 residues.